The next 26 T cell receptor beta chains were all read from a single sample in a study of blood T cell repertoires in COVID-19. Repertoires were generated with immunoSEQ multiplex PCR, while TCRdb's copy carries only in-frame clones and drops some. The table shows tens of thousands of clones, with 75% to 85% occurring only once. The sequenced sample was peripheral blood. These receptors all come from an elderly woman with acute or convalescent COVID-19.

This rearrangement joins TRBV6-5 to TRBJ2-1; D may be TRBD1 (6 bases). The CDR3 runs 13 residues. V was shortened by 2 bases and J by 6 bases, with 8 bases between the two germline ends. Germline V gives CDR1 MNHEY, CDR2 SVGAGI. The chain's CDR3 is CASSYGGRNEQFF. CDR3 nucleotides: TGTGCCAGCAGTTACGGGGGCCGCAATGAGCAGTTCTTC.

The chain recombines TRBV4-2 with TRBJ1-1; D uncertain. The germline gives CDR1 LGHNA, CDR2 YNFKEQ. V lost 4 bases and J 6 bases, leaving 12 bases between the germline ends. The CDR3 has 13 amino acids. For the CDR3, the DNA is TGTGCCAGCAGCCCTGACCGCGGCGCTGAAGCTTTCTTT. It is translated as CASSPDRGAEAFF.

The chain couples TRBV10-3 to TRBJ2-3; 14 nucleotides match TRBD2. After removal of 3 bases from V and 5 bases from J, the junction contained 4 bases not matched to a gene. CDR3 size: 16 residues. Germline assignment: CDR1 ENHRY and CDR2 SYGVKD. CDR3 sequence (DNA): TGTGCCATCAGTGACCGAGGGACTAGCGGGAGAGATACGCAGTATTTT. Its protein is CAISDRGTSGRDTQYF.

In nucleotides, the CDR3 is TGTGCCAGCAGCTTCCACGGCGGGCAAGAGACCCAGTACTTC. Its protein product is CASSFHGGQETQYF. The rearrangement uses TRBV11-2 and TRBJ2-5; a weak D match, TRBD2 (5 bases). CDR1 and CDR2 (germline): SGHAT, FQNNGV. V dropped 3 bases and J dropped 2 bases, with 10 bases sitting between them. The CDR3 is 14 amino acids.

Only a few counts were recorded for this clone. This rearrangement joins TRBV4-1 to TRBJ1-5; a weak D match, TRBD1 (6 bases). This CDR3 region has 13 residues. Trimming removed 6 bases from V and 2 bases from J, with 8 bases in between. Germline-derived CDR1 and CDR2 are MGHRA and YSYEKL. The CDR3 is CASRGGGNQPQHF. The CDR3 DNA reads as TGCGCCAGCAGAGGGGGGGGCAATCAGCCCCAGCATTTT.

This chain uses TRBV7-8 with TRBJ1-1, with a possible D match to TRBD1 (6 bases). V shed 3 bases and J shed 5 bases, with 16 bases lying between them. The CDR3 sequence is 15 residues long. Per germline, CDR1 SGHVS and CDR2 FQNEAQ. In DNA, the CDR3 is TGTGCCAGCAGCTTGGTGGGGGCTGTGTTGACTGAAGCTTTCTTT. Amino acids: CASSLVGAVLTEAFF.

DNA for the CDR3: TGTGCCAGCAGCCCCCGGATAGCGGGAACCTACAATGAGCAGTTCTTC. The encoded protein is CASSPRIAGTYNEQFF. V usage is TRBV7-8 and J usage is TRBJ2-1, with 8 bases aligning to TRBD2. Per germline, CDR1 SGHVS and CDR2 FQNEAQ. V shed 5 bases, J shed 2 bases, and the junction held 8 bases outside the gene matches. This CDR3 is 16 amino acids long.

V gene TRBV6-2 or TRBV6-3 combines with J gene TRBJ2-1; D gene uncertain. This CDR3 comprises 13 residues. V was cut by 6 bases and J by 4 bases, with 10 bases left in between. From germline, CDR1 is MNHEY and CDR2 SVGEGT. This chain's CDR3 is CASSIDSYNEQFF. The DNA for the CDR3 is TGTGCCAGCAGCATAGACTCTTACAATGAGCAGTTCTTC.

The rearrangement links TRBV7-2 to TRBJ2-7; the D is unclear. V shed 5 bases and J shed 3 bases, with 11 bases lying between them. The CDR3 covers 13 residues. The V gene's germline CDR1 is SGHTA and CDR2 FQGNSA. The CDR3 region is CASSMTVNYEQYF. Written as DNA, the CDR3 is TGTGCCAGCAGCATGACTGTAAACTACGAGCAGTACTTC.

The V and J genes are TRBV21-1 and TRBJ2-7; the table assigns TRBD1, which was not confirmed against the DNA. TRBV21-1 has pseudogene status. This CDR3 is built from 12 residues. CDR3 DNA: TGTGCCAGCTGCCACAGGGGCCACGAGCAGTACTTC. Translation: CASCHRGHEQYF.

This clone has only one observation. DNA of the CDR3: TGTGCCAGCAGCATGGGACTAGCGGGAGTTCTCTCTGAGCAGTTCTTC. Amino acid sequence: CASSMGLAGVLSEQFF. The chain uses TRBV21-1 and TRBJ2-1; the DNA was not used to check the table's D call, TRBD2. TRBV21-1 is a pseudogene locus. This CDR3 region has 16 residues.

This clone was counted between two and nine times. The rearrangement uses TRBV6-5 and TRBJ1-6, with 7 bases matching TRBD1. The CDR3 sequence is 16 residues long. Germline trimming cut 4 bases from V and 9 bases from J; bases unmatched to any gene: 12. Germline V gives CDR1 MNHEY, CDR2 SVGAGI. The CDR3 loop reads CASSSALTGSGSPLHF. The DNA for the CDR3 is TGTGCCAGCAGTTCGGCTCTGACAGGGAGTGGTTCACCCCTCCACTTT.

The genes are TRBV7-2 and TRBJ2-2; D may be TRBD1 (5 bases). The CDR3 consists of 16 residues. The germline V gene has CDR1 SGHTA and CDR2 FQGNSA. V dropped 1 base and J dropped 2 bases, with 11 bases sitting between them. CDR3 residues: CASSLVLQGNTGELFF. The CDR3 coding sequence is TGTGCCAGCAGCTTAGTTCTTCAGGGTAACACCGGGGAGCTGTTTTTT. The full variable domain, its missing parts supplied by reference TRBV7-2 and TRBJ2-2, is GAGVSQSPSNKVTEKGKDVELRCDPISGHTALYWYRQSLGQGLEFLIYFQGNSAPDKSGLPSDRFSAERTGGSVSTLTIQRTQQEDSAVYLCASSLVLQGNTGELFFGEGSRLTVL.

This clone showed up just once. This chain joins TRBV24-1 and TRBJ2-5, with 9 positions matching TRBD1. J gave up 1 base and V 4 bases, and 6 bases lay outside the gene matches. The V gene's germline CDR1 is KGHDR and CDR2 SFDVKD. The CDR3 is 16 residues long. The CDR3 DNA reads TGTGCCACCAGTGACTCCTCGACAGGGGGCCAAGAGACCCAGTACTTC. It specifies CATSDSSTGGQETQYF.

The CDR3 is CAWSPRNKETQYF. CDR3 in DNA: TGTGCCTGGAGTCCGCGTAATAAAGAGACCCAGTACTTC. The chain combines TRBV30 with TRBJ2-5, with unresolved D. The CDR3 is 13 residues long. V was pared by 2 bases and J by 3 bases, with 10 bases between. The germline gives CDR1 GTSNPN, CDR2 SVGIG (reference sequence).

The chain has TRBV6-6 and TRBJ1-3; 8 nucleotides line up with TRBD1. Germline lookup yields CDR1 MNHNY and CDR2 SVGAGI (reference sequence). The junction had 2 bases not matched to a gene; V was cut back by 4 bases and J by 0 bases. The CDR3 sequence is 15 residues long. For the CDR3, the DNA is TGTGCCAGCAGTTTCACAGGGGGCTCTGGAAACACCATATATTTT. It yields the protein CASSFTGGSGNTIYF.

The chain combines TRBV7-2 with TRBJ2-1, with 10 bases lining up with TRBD2. The CDR3 contains 18 residues. V shed 5 bases and J 2 bases; nucleotides not matched to a gene: 12. Germline CDR1 is SGHTA and CDR2 is FQGNSA. DNA for the CDR3: TGTGCCAGCAGCCCGCCAGGTTTAGCGGGAGGCGCCTACAATGAGCAGTTCTTC. This sequence encodes CASSPPGLAGGAYNEQFF.

This clone was seen only once. The genes are TRBV2 and TRBJ2-1; perhaps TRBD2 as D (5 bases). CDR3 length: 14 amino acids. The germline V and J ends were trimmed by 4 bases and 1 base, with 8 bases remaining between them. CDR1 SNHLY and CDR2 FYNNEI come from the germline V gene. The chain's CDR3 is CASSVSVSYNEQFF. CDR3 nucleotides: TGTGCCAGCAGTGTTAGCGTATCCTACAATGAGCAGTTCTTC.

The rearrangement uses TRBV6-5 and TRBJ2-6; 7 bases match TRBD1. The germline V gene has CDR1 MNHEY and CDR2 SVGAGI. Trimming took 11 bases from V and 4 from J; bases not matched to a gene: 2. The CDR3 contains 12 residues. The CDR3 DNA sequence: TGTGCCGAAGGGGGCGGGGCCAACGTCCTGACTTTC. It codes for CAEGGGANVLTF.

J is TRBJ2-5 and V is TRBV6-2 or TRBV6-3, with 9 nucleotides matching TRBD2. V shed 6 bases, J shed 4 bases, and the junction held 6 bases outside the gene matches. CDR1 and CDR2 (germline): MNHEY, SVGEGT. The CDR3 runs 14 residues. Written as DNA, the CDR3 is TGTGCCAGCAGCCCGTCAGCGGGAGGAGAGACCCAGTACTTC. Residues: CASSPSAGGETQYF.

CDR3 sequence (DNA): TGTGCCAGCAGCCACTCCGGGGGGAAGAACACTGAAGCTTTCTTT. Translated, it gives CASSHSGGKNTEAFF. The rearrangement uses TRBV3-1 (or the pseudogene TRBV3-2) and TRBJ1-1, with D possibly TRBD1 on 5 matching bases. V lost 3 bases and J 1 base, leaving 12 bases between the germline ends. The germline gives CDR1 LGHDT, CDR2 YNNKEL (reference sequence). The CDR3 contains 15 residues.

The count of this clone is one. The chain carries TRBV5-1 and TRBJ2-4; perhaps TRBD2 as D (6 bases). Germline V gene lookup returns CDR1 SGHRS and CDR2 YFSETQ. This CDR3 is built from 16 residues. The V end was cut by 3 bases, the J end by 0 bases, with 13 bases between. The CDR3 nucleotides are TGCGCCAGCAGCTCCCGGGAGAATTTAGCCAAAAACATTCAGTACTTC. Amino acid sequence: CASSSRENLAKNIQYF.

This clone has more than one count but fewer than ten. The chain is built from TRBV2 and TRBJ1-6; D possibly corresponds to TRBD1 (5 bases). The germline V and J ends were trimmed by 3 bases and 7 bases, with 13 bases remaining between them. Germline CDR1 is SNHLY and CDR2 is FYNNEI. CDR3 length: 15 amino acids. Here the CDR3 DNA reads TGTGCCAGCAGTGACCAGGGCCCTAAGAATTCACCCCTCCACTTT. This translates into CASSDQGPKNSPLHF.

The genes are TRBV6-4 and TRBJ2-5; a possible D gene is TRBD2 (5 bases). V shed 6 bases and J shed 0 bases, with 20 bases lying between them. CDR3 length: 17 residues. Germline-derived CDR1 and CDR2 are MRHNA and SNTAGT. CDR3 DNA sequence: TGTGCCAGCAGCCCCGTCGGAGGCAGGAGGTACCAAGAGACCCAGTACTTC. Translating it yields CASSPVGGRRYQETQYF.

The V call is TRBV12-3 or TRBV12-4, the J call TRBJ2-7; D is unresolved. The CDR3 is 12 amino acids. V was cut by 5 bases and J by 3 bases, with 8 bases left in between. CDR3 sequence: CASSPRSYEQYF. CDR3 DNA sequence: TGTGCCAGCAGTCCTCGGAGCTACGAGCAGTACTTC.

The rearrangement links TRBV10-3 to TRBJ1-6; D is possibly TRBD1 (6 bases). V lost 10 bases to trimming and J lost 5 bases, with 12 bases between them. This CDR3 region has 13 residues. Germline-derived CDR1 and CDR2 are ENHRY and SYGVKD. In DNA, the CDR3 is TGTGCCACCCTGGACAGCAATAATTCACCCCTCCACTTT. This gives the protein CATLDSNNSPLHF.